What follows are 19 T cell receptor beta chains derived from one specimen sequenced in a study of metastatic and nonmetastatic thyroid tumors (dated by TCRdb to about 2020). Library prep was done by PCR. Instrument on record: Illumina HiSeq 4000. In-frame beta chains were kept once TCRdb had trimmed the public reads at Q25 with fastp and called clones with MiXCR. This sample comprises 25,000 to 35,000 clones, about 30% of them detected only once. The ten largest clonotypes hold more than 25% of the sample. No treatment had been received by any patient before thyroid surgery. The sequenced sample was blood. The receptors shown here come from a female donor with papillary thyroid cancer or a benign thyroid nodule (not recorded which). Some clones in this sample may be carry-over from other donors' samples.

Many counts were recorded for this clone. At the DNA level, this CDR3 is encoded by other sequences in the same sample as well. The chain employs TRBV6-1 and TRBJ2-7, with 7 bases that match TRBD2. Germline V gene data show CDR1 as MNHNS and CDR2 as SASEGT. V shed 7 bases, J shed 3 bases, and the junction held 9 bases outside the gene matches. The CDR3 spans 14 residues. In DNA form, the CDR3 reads TGTGCCAGCACCACAACTGAGCGGGGCTACGAGCAGTACTTC. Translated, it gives CASTTTERGYEQYF.

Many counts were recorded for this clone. The DNA for the CDR3 is TGTGCCAGCAGCCGCGGCCCGGGCTACGAGCAGTACTTC. Translated, it gives CASSRGPGYEQYF. The J gene is TRBJ2-7, the V gene TRBV11-2; D not resolved. The germline V gene encodes CDR1 SGHAT and CDR2 FQNNGV. Trimming removed 5 bases from V and 3 bases from J, with 11 bases in between. The CDR3 runs to 13 residues.

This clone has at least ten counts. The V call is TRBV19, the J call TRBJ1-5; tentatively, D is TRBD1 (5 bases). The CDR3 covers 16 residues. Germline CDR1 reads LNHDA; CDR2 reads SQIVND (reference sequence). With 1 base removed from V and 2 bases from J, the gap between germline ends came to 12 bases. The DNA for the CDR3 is TGTGCCAGTAGTATAGGCGAGGGGTTGGGCAATCAGCCCCAGCATTTT. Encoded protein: CASSIGEGLGNQPQHF.

The CDR3 nucleotides are TGTGCCAGTAGTTCCCCGCCGGGACTAGCGACCAATGAGCAGTTCTTC. This gives the protein CASSSPPGLATNEQFF. The chain has TRBV19 and TRBJ2-1; 10 bases match TRBD2. This CDR3 spans 16 amino acids. V lost 5 bases, J lost 6 bases, and 10 bases stayed unmatched. CDR1 is LNHDA and CDR2 is SQIVND in the germline V gene (reference sequence).

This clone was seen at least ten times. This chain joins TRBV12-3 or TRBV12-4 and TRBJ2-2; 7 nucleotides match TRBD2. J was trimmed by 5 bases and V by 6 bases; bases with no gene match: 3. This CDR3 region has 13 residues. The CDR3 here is CASSLLATGELFF. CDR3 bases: TGTGCCAGCAGCCTACTAGCGACCGGGGAGCTGTTTTTT.

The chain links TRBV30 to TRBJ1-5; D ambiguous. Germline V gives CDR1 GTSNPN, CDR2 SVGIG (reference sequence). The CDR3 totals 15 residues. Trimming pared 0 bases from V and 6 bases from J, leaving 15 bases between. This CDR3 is CAWSVKGLASQPQHF. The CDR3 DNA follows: TGTGCCTGGAGTGTTAAAGGCCTCGCAAGTCAGCCCCAGCATTTT.

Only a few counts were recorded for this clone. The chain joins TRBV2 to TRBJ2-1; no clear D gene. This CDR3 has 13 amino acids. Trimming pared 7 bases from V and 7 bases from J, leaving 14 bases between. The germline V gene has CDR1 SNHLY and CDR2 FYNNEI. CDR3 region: CASMASELNEQFF. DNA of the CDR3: TGTGCCAGCATGGCGTCGGAATTGAATGAGCAGTTCTTC.

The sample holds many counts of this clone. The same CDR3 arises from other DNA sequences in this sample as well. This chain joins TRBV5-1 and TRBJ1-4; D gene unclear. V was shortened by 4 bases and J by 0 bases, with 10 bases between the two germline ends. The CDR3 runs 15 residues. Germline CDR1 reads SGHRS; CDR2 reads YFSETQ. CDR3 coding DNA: TGCGCCAGCAGCCCACAGCAGACAACTAATGAAAAACTGTTTTTT. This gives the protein CASSPQQTTNEKLFF.

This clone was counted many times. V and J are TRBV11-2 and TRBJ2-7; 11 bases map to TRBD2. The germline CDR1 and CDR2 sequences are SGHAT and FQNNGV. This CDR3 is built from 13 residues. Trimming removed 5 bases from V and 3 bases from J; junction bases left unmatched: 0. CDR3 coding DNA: TGTGCCAGCAGCACTAGCGGGAGCTACGAGCAGTACTTC. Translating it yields CASSTSGSYEQYF. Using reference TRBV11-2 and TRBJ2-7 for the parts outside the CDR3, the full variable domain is EAGVAQSPRYKIIEKRQSVAFWCNPISGHATLYWYQQILGQGPKLLIQFQNNGVVDDSQLPKDRFSAERLKGVDSTLKIQPAKLEDSAVYLCASSTSGSYEQYFGPGTRLTVT.

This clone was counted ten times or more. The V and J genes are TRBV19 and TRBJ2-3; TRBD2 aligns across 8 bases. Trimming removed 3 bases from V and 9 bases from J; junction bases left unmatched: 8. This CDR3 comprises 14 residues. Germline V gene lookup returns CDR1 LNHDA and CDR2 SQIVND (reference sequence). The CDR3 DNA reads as TGTGCCAGTAGTATCTGGGGACTAGACCAAACGCAGTATTTT. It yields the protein CASSIWGLDQTQYF.

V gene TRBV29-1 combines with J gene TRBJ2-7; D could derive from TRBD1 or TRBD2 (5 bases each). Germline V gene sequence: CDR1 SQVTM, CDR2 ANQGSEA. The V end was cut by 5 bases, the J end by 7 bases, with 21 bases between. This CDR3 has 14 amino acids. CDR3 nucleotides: TGCAGCGTTCTAAGGGACCTTAATAGAGGGGAGCAGTACTTC. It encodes CSVLRDLNRGEQYF.

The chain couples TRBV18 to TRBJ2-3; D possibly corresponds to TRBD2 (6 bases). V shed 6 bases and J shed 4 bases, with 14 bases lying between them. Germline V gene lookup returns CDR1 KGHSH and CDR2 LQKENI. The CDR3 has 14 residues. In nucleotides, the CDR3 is TGTGCCAGCTCTCCCTACGGGGGTTCAGATACGCAGTATTTT. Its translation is CASSPYGGSDTQYF.

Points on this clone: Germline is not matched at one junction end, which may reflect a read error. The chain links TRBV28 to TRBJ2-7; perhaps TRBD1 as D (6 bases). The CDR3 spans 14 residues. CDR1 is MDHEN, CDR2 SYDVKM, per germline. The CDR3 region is CDSSQNREVGEPYF. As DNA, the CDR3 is TGTGACAGCAGCCAGAACAGGGAAGTTGGCGAGCCGTACTTC.

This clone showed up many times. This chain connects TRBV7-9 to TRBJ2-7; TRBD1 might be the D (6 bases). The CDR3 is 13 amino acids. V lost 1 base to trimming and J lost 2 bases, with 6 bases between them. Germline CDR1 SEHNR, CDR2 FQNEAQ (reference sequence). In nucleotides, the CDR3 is TGTGCCAGCAGCTTAGAGGGGGCCTACGAGCAGTACTTC. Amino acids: CASSLEGAYEQYF. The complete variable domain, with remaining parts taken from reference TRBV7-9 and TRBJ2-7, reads DTGVSQNPRHKITKRGQNVTFRCDPISEHNRLYWYRQTLGQGPEFLTYFQNEAQLEKSRLLSDRFSAERPKGSFSTLEIQRTEQGDSAMYLCASSLEGAYEQYFGPGTRLTVT.

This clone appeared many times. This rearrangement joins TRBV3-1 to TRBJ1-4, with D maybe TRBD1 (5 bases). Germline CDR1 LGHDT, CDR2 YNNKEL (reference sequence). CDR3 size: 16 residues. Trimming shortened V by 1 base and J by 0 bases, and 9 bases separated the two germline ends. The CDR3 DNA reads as TGTGCCAGCAGCCAAGTACAGGAGGCAACTAATGAAAAACTGTTTTTT. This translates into CASSQVQEATNEKLFF. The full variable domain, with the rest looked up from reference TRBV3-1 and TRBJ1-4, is DTAVSQTPKYLVTQMGNDKSIKCEQNLGHDTMYWYKQDSKKFLKIMFSYNNKELIINETVPNRFSPKSPDKAHLNLHINSLELGDSAVYFCASSQVQEATNEKLFFGSGTQLSVL.

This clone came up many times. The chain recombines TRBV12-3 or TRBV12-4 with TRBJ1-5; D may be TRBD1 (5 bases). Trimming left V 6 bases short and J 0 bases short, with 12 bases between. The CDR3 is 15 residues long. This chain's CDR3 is CASRPGTASNQPQHF. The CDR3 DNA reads TGTGCCAGCAGGCCGGGGACGGCTAGCAATCAGCCCCAGCATTTT.

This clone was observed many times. CDR3 sequence (DNA): TGCGCCAGCAGCCGGGACCTCGGTGGCTACACCTTC. Encoded protein: CASSRDLGGYTF. The rearrangement joins TRBV4-1 to TRBJ1-2; D perhaps matches TRBD1 (5 bases). Trimming took 4 bases from V and 7 from J, leaving 10 bases between them. The length of the CDR3 is 12 residues. Germline V gene sequence: CDR1 MGHRA, CDR2 YSYEKL.

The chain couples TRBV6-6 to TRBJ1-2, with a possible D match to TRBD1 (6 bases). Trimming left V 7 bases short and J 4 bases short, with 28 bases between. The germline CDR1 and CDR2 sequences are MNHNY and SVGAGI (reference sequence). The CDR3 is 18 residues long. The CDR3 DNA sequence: TGTGCCAGCACCTCAACGGGGCCTACACAGGGTCGCCCCTATGGCTACACCTTC. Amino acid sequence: CASTSTGPTQGRPYGYTF.

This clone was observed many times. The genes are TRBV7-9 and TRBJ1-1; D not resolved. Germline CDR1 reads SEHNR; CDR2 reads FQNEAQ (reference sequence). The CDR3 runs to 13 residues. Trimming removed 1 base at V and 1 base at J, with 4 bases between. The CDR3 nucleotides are TGTGCCAGCAGCTTAGACAGGAACACTGAAGCTTTCTTT. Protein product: CASSLDRNTEAFF.